The clone carrying this T cell receptor (beta chain) was picked up many times. Its antigen is as yet unknown. V was cut by 2 bases and J by 1 base, with 13 bases left in between. The germline V gene encodes CDR1 SGHTA and CDR2 FQGNSA. The CDR3 length is 16 residues. From 5'RACE with constant-segment primers came TCR alpha and TCR beta cDNA libraries that carried sample barcodes and UMIs. TCRdb fed the 5' RACE reads into MiXCR, producing one record per CDR3 protein. The sample lists 150,000 or so distinct CDR3 sequences, approximately 10% occurring once. This entry belongs to a study of T-cell memory formation after mild COVID-19. Study results and caveats: Clones shrinking between day 15 and 85 showed a balanced CD4/CD8 split, and those that grew later tilted toward CD4+.

This chain uses TRBV7-2 with TRBJ2-3; D gene unclear. The material sequenced was PBMCs or a T cell subset sorted from them (not recorded which). This clonotype was obtained from a man between 18 and 29 years old who had mild COVID-19 (a few samples of this study predate the infection). Cell type and time point are not known. In DNA, the CDR3 is TGTGCCAGCAGCTTATTCTCGGGCCGGGGCACAGATACGCAGTATTTT. Translating it yields CASSLFSGRGTDTQYF.